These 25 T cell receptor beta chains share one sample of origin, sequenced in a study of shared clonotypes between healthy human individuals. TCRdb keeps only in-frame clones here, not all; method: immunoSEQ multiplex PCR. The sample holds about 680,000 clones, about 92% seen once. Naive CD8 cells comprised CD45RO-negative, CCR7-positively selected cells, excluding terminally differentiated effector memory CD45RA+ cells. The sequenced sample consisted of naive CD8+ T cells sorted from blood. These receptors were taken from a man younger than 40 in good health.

The CDR3 loop reads CASSLNGRGRVTGELFF. The CDR3 region has the DNA TGCGCCAGCAGCTTGAACGGCAGGGGGCGCGTCACCGGGGAGCTGTTTTTT. The chain couples TRBV5-1 to TRBJ2-2; 8 nucleotides agree with TRBD1. The CDR3 totals 17 residues. CDR1 is SGHRS, CDR2 YFSETQ, per germline. With 1 base clipped from V and 4 bases from J, the junction kept 9 bases outside the gene matches.

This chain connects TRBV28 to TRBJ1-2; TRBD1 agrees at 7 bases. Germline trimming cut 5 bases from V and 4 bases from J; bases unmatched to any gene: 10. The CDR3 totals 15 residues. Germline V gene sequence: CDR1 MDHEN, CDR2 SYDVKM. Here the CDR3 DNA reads TGTGCCAGCAGTCCCCGACAGGGTTACTTCTATGGCTACACCTTC. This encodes CASSPRQGYFYGYTF.

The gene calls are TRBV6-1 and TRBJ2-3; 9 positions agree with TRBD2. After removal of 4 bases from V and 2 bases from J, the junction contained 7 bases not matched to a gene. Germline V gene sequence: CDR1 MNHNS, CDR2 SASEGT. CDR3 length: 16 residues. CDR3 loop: CASSVRRTSDTDTQYF. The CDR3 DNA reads TGTGCCAGCAGTGTTCGGAGGACTAGCGACACAGATACGCAGTATTTT.

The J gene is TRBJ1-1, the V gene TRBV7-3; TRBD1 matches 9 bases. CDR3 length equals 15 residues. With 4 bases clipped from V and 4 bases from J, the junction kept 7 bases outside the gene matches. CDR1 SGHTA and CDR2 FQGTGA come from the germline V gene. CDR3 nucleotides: TGTGCCAGCAGCTATCAACAGGGGGCCCGCACTGAAGCTTTCTTT. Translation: CASSYQQGARTEAFF. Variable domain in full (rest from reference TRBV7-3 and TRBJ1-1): GAGVSQTPSNKVTEKGKYVELRCDPISGHTALYWYRQSLGQGPEFLIYFQGTGAADDSGLPNDRFFAVRPEGSVSTLKIQRTERGDSAVYLCASSYQQGARTEAFFGQGTRLTVV.

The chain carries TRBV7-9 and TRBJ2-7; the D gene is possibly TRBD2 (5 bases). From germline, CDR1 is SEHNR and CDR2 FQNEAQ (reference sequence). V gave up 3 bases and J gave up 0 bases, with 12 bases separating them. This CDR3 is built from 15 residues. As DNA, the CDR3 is TGTGCCAGCAGCTTGGTGGTAGCGAGCTCCTACGAGCAGTACTTC. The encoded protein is CASSLVVASSYEQYF.

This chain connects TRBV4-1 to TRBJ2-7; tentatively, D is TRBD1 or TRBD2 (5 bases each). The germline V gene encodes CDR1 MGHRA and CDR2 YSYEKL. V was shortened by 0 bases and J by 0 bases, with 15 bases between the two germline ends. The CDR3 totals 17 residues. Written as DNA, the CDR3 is TGCGCCAGCAGCCAAGAAACCGGGACGGAGAGCTCCTACGAGCAGTACTTC. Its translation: CASSQETGTESSYEQYF.

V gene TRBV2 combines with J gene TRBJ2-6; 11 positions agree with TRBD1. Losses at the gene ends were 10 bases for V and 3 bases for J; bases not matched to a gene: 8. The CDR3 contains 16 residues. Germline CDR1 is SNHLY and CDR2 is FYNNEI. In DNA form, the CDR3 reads TGTGCCACCTACGGACAGGGGGCTGGTGGGGCCAACGTCCTGACTTTC. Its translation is CATYGQGAGGANVLTF.

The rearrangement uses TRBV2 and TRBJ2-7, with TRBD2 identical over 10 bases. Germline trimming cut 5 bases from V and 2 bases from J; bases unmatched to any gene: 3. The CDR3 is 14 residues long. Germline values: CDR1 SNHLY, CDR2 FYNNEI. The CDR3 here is CASSSGRVAYEQYF. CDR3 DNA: TGTGCCAGCAGTAGCGGGAGGGTCGCCTACGAGCAGTACTTC.

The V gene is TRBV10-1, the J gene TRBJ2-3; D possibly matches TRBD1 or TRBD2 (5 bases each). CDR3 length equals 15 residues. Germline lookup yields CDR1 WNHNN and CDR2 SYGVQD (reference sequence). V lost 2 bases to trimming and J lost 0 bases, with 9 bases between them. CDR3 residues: CASSERGSSTDTQYF. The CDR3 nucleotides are TGCGCCAGCAGTGAGCGGGGCTCTAGCACAGATACGCAGTATTTT.

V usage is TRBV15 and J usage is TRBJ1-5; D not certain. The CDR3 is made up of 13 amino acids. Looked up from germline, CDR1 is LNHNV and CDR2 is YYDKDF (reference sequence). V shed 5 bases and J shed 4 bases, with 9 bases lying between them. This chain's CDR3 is CATSPIGNQPQHF. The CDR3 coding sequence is TGTGCCACCAGCCCCATAGGAAATCAGCCCCAGCATTTT.

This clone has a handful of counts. In DNA form, the CDR3 reads TGCGCCAGCAGCGCCGGACTAGCGGGATTTGTTAATGAGCAGTTCTTC. It specifies CASSAGLAGFVNEQFF. The gene calls are TRBV5-1 and TRBJ2-1; 12 bases map to TRBD2. J was trimmed by 7 bases and V by 4 bases; bases with no gene match: 9. The CDR3 has 16 residues. CDR1 is SGHRS and CDR2 is YFSETQ in the germline V gene. Complete variable domain (other parts from reference TRBV5-1 and TRBJ2-1): KAGVTQTPRYLIKTRGQQVTLSCSPISGHRSVSWYQQTPGQGLQFLFEYFSETQRNKGNFPGRFSGRQFSNSRSEMNVSTLELGDSALYLCASSAGLAGFVNEQFFGPGTRLTVL.

CDR3 in DNA: TGTGCCAGCAGCGTGGGACTCTCCTACGAGCAGTACTTC. It codes for CASSVGLSYEQYF. This chain connects TRBV5-4 to TRBJ2-7, with a weak D call TRBD2 (6 bases). The germline gives CDR1 SGHNT, CDR2 YYREEE (reference sequence). This CDR3 is 13 amino acids long. Trimming removed 4 bases from V and 0 bases from J, with 8 bases in between.

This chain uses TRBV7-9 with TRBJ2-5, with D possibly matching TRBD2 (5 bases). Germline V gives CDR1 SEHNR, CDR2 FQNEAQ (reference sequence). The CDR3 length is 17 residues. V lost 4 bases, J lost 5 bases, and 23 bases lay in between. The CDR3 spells CASSSFGDGLLGETQYF. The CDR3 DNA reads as TGTGCCAGCAGCTCGTTCGGGGATGGGTTATTGGGGGAGACCCAGTACTTC.

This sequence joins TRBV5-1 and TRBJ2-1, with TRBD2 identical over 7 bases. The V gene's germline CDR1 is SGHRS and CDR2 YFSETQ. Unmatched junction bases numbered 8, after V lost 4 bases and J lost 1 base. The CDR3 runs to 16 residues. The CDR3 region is CASSTSGTTSYNEQFF. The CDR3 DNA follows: TGCGCCAGCAGCACGTCCGGGACTACGTCCTACAATGAGCAGTTCTTC. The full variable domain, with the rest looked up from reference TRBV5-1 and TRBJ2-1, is KAGVTQTPRYLIKTRGQQVTLSCSPISGHRSVSWYQQTPGQGLQFLFEYFSETQRNKGNFPGRFSGRQFSNSRSEMNVSTLELGDSALYLCASSTSGTTSYNEQFFGPGTRLTVL.

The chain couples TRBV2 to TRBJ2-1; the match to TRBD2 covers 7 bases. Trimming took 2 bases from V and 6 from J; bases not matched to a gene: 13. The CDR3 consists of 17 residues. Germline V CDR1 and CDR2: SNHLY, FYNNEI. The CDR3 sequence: CASSESVETSTSNEQFF. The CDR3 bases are TGTGCCAGCAGTGAATCAGTTGAGACTAGCACCTCCAATGAGCAGTTCTTC.

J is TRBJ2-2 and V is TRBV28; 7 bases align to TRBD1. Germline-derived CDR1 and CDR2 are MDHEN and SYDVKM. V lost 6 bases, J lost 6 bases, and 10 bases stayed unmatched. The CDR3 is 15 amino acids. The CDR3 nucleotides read TGTGCCAGCAGAAGACAGGGCGAGGGCCCCGGGGAGCTGTTTTTT. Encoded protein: CASRRQGEGPGELFF.

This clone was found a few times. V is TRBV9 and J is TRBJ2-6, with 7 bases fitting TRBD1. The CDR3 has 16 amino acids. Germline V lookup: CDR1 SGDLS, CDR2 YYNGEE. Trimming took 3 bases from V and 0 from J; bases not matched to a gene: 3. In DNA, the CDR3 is TGTGCCAGCAGCGCAAGACAGGGCTCTGGGGCCAACGTCCTGACTTTC. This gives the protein CASSARQGSGANVLTF.

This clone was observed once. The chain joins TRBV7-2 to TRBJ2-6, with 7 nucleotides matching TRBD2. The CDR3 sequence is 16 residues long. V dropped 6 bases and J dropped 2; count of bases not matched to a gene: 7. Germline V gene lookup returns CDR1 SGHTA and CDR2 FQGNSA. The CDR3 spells CASRNLAGPGANVLTF. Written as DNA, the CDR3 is TGTGCCAGCAGAAACTTAGCGGGCCCTGGGGCCAACGTCCTGACTTTC.

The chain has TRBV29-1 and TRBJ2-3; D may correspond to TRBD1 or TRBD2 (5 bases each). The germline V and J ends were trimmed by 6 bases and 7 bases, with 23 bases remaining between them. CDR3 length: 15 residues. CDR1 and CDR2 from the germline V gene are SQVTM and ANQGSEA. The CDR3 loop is CSVLGLDSFPYTQYF. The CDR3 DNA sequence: TGCAGCGTCCTGGGGCTGGACTCATTCCCCTATACGCAGTATTTT.

The DNA for the CDR3 is TGTGCCAGCGCGGCAGGCGACGCCGATACGCAGTATTTT. Its protein product is CASAAGDADTQYF. The chain links TRBV7-9 to TRBJ2-3; unclear D gene. Looked up from germline, CDR1 is SEHNR and CDR2 is FQNEAQ (reference sequence). This CDR3 is built from 13 residues. With 8 bases removed from V and 6 bases from J, the gap between germline ends came to 15 bases.

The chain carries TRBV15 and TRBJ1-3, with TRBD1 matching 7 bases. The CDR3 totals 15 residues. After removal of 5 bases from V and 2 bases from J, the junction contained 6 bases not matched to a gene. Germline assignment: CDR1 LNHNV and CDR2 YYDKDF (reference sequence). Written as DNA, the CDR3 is TGTGCCACCAGCCCCGCAGGGGGAGCTGGAAACACCATATATTTT. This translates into CATSPAGGAGNTIYF.

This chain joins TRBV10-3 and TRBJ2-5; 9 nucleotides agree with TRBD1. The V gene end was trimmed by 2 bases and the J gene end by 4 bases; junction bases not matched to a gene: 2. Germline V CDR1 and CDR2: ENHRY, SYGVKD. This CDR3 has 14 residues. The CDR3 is CAISETQGAETQYF. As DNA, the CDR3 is TGTGCCATCAGTGAGACACAGGGGGCAGAGACCCAGTACTTC.

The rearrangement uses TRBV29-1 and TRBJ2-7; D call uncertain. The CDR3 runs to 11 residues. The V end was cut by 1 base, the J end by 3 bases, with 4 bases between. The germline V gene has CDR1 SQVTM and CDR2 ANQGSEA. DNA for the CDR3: TGCAGCGTTGAAGGGAACTACGAGCAGTACTTC. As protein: CSVEGNYEQYF.

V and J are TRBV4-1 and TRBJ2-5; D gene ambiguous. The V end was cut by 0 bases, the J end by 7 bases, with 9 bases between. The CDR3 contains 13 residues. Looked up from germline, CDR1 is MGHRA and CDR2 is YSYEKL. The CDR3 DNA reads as TGCGCCAGCAGCCAAGATCTTCTCCGGACCCAGTACTTC. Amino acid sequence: CASSQDLLRTQYF.

The CDR3 loop is CAWSVQEGNQPQHF. The CDR3 DNA sequence: TGTGCCTGGAGTGTACAAGAGGGAAATCAGCCCCAGCATTTT. The V gene is TRBV30, the J gene TRBJ1-5; D remains unclear. From germline, CDR1 is GTSNPN and CDR2 SVGIG (reference sequence). The germline V and J ends were trimmed by 0 bases and 4 bases, with 10 bases remaining between them. The CDR3 is made up of 14 amino acids.